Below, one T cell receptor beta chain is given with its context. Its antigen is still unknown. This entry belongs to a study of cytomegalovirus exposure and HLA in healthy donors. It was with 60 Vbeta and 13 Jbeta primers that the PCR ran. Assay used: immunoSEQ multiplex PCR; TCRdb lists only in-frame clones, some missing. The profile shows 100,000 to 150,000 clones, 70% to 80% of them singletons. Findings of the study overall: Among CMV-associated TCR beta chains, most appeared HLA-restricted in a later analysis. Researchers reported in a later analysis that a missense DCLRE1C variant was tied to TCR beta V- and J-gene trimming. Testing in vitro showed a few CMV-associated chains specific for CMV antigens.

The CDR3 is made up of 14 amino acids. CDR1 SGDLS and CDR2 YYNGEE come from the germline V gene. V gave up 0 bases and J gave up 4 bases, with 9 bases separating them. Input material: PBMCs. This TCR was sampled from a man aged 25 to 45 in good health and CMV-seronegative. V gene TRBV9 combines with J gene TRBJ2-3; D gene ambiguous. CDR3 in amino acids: CASSVGRSADTQYF. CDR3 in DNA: TGTGCCAGCAGCGTAGGTAGGAGTGCAGATACGCAGTATTTT.